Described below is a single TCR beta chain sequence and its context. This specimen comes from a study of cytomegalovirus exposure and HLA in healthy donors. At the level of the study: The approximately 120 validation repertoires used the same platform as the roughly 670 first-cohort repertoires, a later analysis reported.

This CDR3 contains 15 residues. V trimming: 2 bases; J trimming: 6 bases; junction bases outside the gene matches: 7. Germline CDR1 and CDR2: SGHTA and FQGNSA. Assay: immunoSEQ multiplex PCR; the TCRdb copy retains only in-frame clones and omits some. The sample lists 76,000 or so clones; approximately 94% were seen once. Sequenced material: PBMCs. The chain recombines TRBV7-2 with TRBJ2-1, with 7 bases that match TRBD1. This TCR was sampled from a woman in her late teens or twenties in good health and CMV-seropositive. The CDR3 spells CASSLRGQSINEQFF. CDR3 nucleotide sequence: TGTGCCAGCAGCTTAAGGGGACAGAGTATCAATGAGCAGTTCTTC.